What follows are 26 T cell receptor beta chains derived from one specimen sequenced in a study of T cells in Graves' hyperthyroidism and ophthalmopathy. Amplified TCR beta CDR3 regions came from RNA transcripts. A first-round RT-PCR of the TCR CDR3 used the HTBI primer set. TCRdb redid the calling of the multiplex PCR reads with MiXCR, one entry per CDR3 protein. The sample lists hundreds of thousands of distinct CDR3 sequences, 15% to 18% occurring once. The sample comprised blood. These receptors all come from a woman in her late teens or twenties with Graves' hyperthyroidism.

This clonotype has only a few counts. The gene calls are TRBV28 and TRBJ1-6; D unresolved. This CDR3 has 18 amino acids. Germline assignment: CDR1 MDHEN and CDR2 SYDVKM. V lost 6 bases and J lost 1, with 19 bases in between. CDR3 sequence reads: CASSYPDYKGSYNSPLHF. CDR3 DNA: TGTGCCAGCAGCTATCCTGATTACAAAGGATCCTATAATTCACCCCTCCACTTT.

This clonotype was seen more than once but under ten times. V and J are TRBV6-1 and TRBJ2-1; D perhaps matches TRBD1 (6 bases). V was clipped by 5 bases and J by 1 base, with 12 bases between them. The CDR3 is 15 amino acids. The germline gives CDR1 MNHNS, CDR2 SASEGT. In DNA form, the CDR3 reads TGTGCCAGCAGTCAGGACAGCCCTTCCTACAATGAGCAGTTCTTC. Translating it yields CASSQDSPSYNEQFF.

This clonotype was recorded many times. V and J are TRBV28 and TRBJ2-7; a possible D gene is TRBD2 (5 bases). The V and J ends lost 8 bases and 2 bases respectively, with 10 bases between them. Looked up from germline, CDR1 is MDHEN and CDR2 is SYDVKM. The CDR3 spans 12 residues. The CDR3 loop is CASRTGTYEQYF. In nucleotides, the CDR3 is TGTGCCAGCCGGACTGGAACCTACGAGCAGTACTTC.

Only a few counts were recorded for this clonotype. CDR3 protein: CATSDPGGSEQFF. Written as DNA, the CDR3 is TGTGCCACCAGTGACCCAGGGGGAAGTGAGCAGTTCTTC. The chain joins TRBV24-1 to TRBJ2-1; 7 nucleotides line up with TRBD1. Germline loops: CDR1 KGHDR, CDR2 SFDVKD. Losses at the gene ends were 4 bases for V and 9 bases for J; bases not matched to a gene: 5. The CDR3 runs 13 residues.

This clonotype occurred many times. This chain joins TRBV3-1 and TRBJ2-5; the match to TRBD1 covers 9 bases. Losses at the gene ends were 2 bases for V and 4 bases for J; bases not matched to a gene: 5. The CDR3 is 15 residues long. CDR1 LGHDT and CDR2 YNNKEL come from the germline V gene (reference sequence). In DNA form, the CDR3 reads TGTGCCAGCAGCCAAAGGACAGGGGAAGGAGAGACCCAGTACTTC. As protein: CASSQRTGEGETQYF.

Of note for this clonotype: A much bigger clone sits one base away, suggesting this may be a read error. The CDR3 end shows no conserved phenylalanine or tryptophan, and so a read error is likely. The rearrangement joins TRBV28 to TRBJ2-3; 10 bases map to TRBD2. This CDR3 region has 16 residues. Germline values: CDR1 MDHEN, CDR2 SYDVKM. The J segment lost 1 base and the V segment lost 6 bases, leaving 7 bases of the junction unmatched. The CDR3: CASRSQLAGRTDTQYL. The CDR3, as DNA: TGTGCCAGCAGATCGCAACTAGCGGGGCGCACAGATACGCAGTATCTT.

A remark on this clonotype: This sequence may be a read error, since a much larger clone differs from it by one base. V and J are TRBV7-3 and TRBJ2-2, with 9 bases matching TRBD2. The V gene end was trimmed by 7 bases and the J gene end by 0 bases; junction bases not matched to a gene: 6. The CDR3 sequence is 16 residues long. Germline assignment: CDR1 SGHTA and CDR2 FQGTGA. The CDR3 DNA is TGTGCCAGCAACCCCGGCGGGGGGGCGAACACCGGGGAGCTGTTTTTT. As protein: CASNPGGGANTGELFF.

The table lists this clonotype with many counts. The chain joins TRBV7-2 to TRBJ2-5; D ambiguous. The V end was cut by 4 bases, the J end by 3 bases, with 9 bases between. Germline V gene data show CDR1 as SGHTA and CDR2 as FQGNSA. The CDR3 length is 13 residues. The CDR3 DNA is TGTGCCAGCAGCTCAGGACCCGAAGAGACCCAGTACTTC. It specifies CASSSGPEETQYF.

This clonotype was counted at least ten times. CDR3 loop: CASSLNGRTPQETQYF. The DNA of the CDR3 is TGTGCCAGCAGCTTAAACGGGCGGACACCCCAAGAGACCCAGTACTTC. The rearrangement links TRBV7-8 to TRBJ2-5; D might be TRBD1 (5 bases). There are 16 residues in the CDR3. Germline V gene data show CDR1 as SGHVS and CDR2 as FQNEAQ. V gave up 2 bases and J gave up 1 base, with 14 bases separating them. Filled out from reference TRBV7-8 and TRBJ2-5, the complete variable domain reads GAGVSQSPRYKVAKRGQDVALRCDPISGHVSLFWYQQALGQGPEFLTYFQNEAQLDKSGLPSDRFFAERPEGSVSTLKIQRTQQEDSAVYLCASSLNGRTPQETQYFGPGTRLLVL.

This sequence joins TRBV29-1 and TRBJ1-1; a possible D gene is TRBD1 (6 bases). Looked up from germline, CDR1 is SQVTM and CDR2 is ANQGSEA. V was cut by 7 bases and J by 8 bases, with 14 bases left in between. The CDR3 totals 11 residues. Written as DNA, the CDR3 is TGCAGCGGCAGGTCGACAGGAGAAGCTTTCTTT. Protein product: CSGRSTGEAFF.

This clonotype was seen ten or more times. The chain couples TRBV11-2 to TRBJ2-3; perhaps TRBD2 as D (6 bases). The CDR3 runs to 15 residues. Germline CDR1 and CDR2: SGHAT and FQNNGV. With 5 bases removed from V and 0 bases from J, the gap between germline ends came to 12 bases. CDR3 DNA: TGTGCCAGCAGCCGAGGGCGGGATAGCACAGATACGCAGTATTTT. It specifies CASSRGRDSTDTQYF.

The V and J genes are TRBV28 and TRBJ2-7, with D possibly being TRBD1 (6 bases). Germline V gene lookup returns CDR1 MDHEN and CDR2 SYDVKM. Trimming pared 4 bases from V and 3 bases from J, leaving 10 bases between. The CDR3 length is 13 residues. CDR3 sequence: CASSSGQRYEQYF. CDR3 nucleotide sequence: TGTGCCAGCAGTTCGGGACAACGCTACGAGCAGTACTTC.

This clonotype has ten or more counts. The chain employs TRBV6-1 and TRBJ2-7, with a tentative D call TRBD1 (5 bases). V lost 6 bases to trimming and J lost 2 bases, with 11 bases between them. This CDR3 contains 13 residues. Germline values: CDR1 MNHNS, CDR2 SASEGT. CDR3 sequence (DNA): TGTGCCAGCAGCACTGGACATCCCTACGAGCAGTACTTC. Its translation is CASSTGHPYEQYF.

This clonotype was seen at least ten times. The chain combines TRBV3-1 with TRBJ1-1; D gene unclear. The CDR3 covers 14 residues. Trimming removed 1 base from V and 0 bases from J, with 6 bases in between. Looked up from germline, CDR1 is LGHDT and CDR2 is YNNKEL (reference sequence). The CDR3 reads CASSQAHMNTEAFF. In DNA, the CDR3 is TGTGCCAGCAGCCAAGCTCACATGAACACTGAAGCTTTCTTT.

V is TRBV7-3 and J is TRBJ2-1; 9 bases line up with TRBD1. CDR3 length: 16 residues. The germline gives CDR1 SGHTA, CDR2 FQGTGA. With V trimmed by 7 bases and J by 6 bases, 13 bases remained unmatched. CDR3 in DNA: TGTGCCAGCAACCATCGAGGGACAGGGTTTGGCAATGAGCAGTTCTTC. Residues: CASNHRGTGFGNEQFF.

This clonotype has only a few counts. CDR3 bases: TGTGCCAGCAGTCGGGGGGCAACAGATACGCAGTATTTT. This sequence encodes CASSRGATDTQYF. V is TRBV7-2 and J is TRBJ2-3; maybe TRBD2 (7 bases). The CDR3 length is 13 residues. The V gene lost 6 bases and the J gene lost 3 bases, with 10 bases spanning the gap. Germline V gene data show CDR1 as SGHTA and CDR2 as FQGNSA.

This clonotype was seen repeatedly, ten times or more. The chain couples TRBV11-2 to TRBJ1-3; D gene unclear. This CDR3 has 17 residues. The V and J ends lost 1 base and 6 bases respectively, with 19 bases between them. Germline V gene data show CDR1 as SGHAT and CDR2 as FQNNGV. In nucleotides, the CDR3 is TGTGCCAGCAGCTTAGGGTGGAGGAGGGATCCGGAAAACACCATATATTTT. It codes for CASSLGWRRDPENTIYF.

This clonotype was detected a few times. The gene calls are TRBV5-4 and TRBJ1-2; 7 nucleotides line up with TRBD1. Trimming took 4 bases from V and 4 from J; bases not matched to a gene: 4. Germline CDR1 is SGHNT and CDR2 is YYREEE (reference sequence). The CDR3 covers 13 residues. In DNA form, the CDR3 reads TGTGCCAGCAGCGTTAACAGGGGCTATGGCTACACCTTC. This codes for CASSVNRGYGYTF.

This clonotype was detected many times. This rearrangement joins TRBV12-3 or TRBV12-4 to TRBJ2-5, with TRBD1 matching 8 bases. CDR3 length: 17 residues. Trimming took 2 bases from V and 4 from J; bases not matched to a gene: 12. This CDR3 reads CASSLRQGLVARETQYF. The CDR3 nucleotides read TGTGCCAGCAGTTTACGACAGGGGTTGGTCGCGAGAGAGACCCAGTACTTC.

This clonotype was picked up many times. CDR3 region: CSARGMDSTYEQYF. The CDR3, as DNA: TGCAGTGCTAGAGGTATGGACAGTACCTACGAGCAGTACTTC. The chain combines TRBV20-1 with TRBJ2-7; possible D gene TRBD1, 6 bases. CDR1 and CDR2 (germline): DFQATT, SNEGSKA (reference sequence). This CDR3 spans 14 amino acids. Deletions cut 1 base from V and 2 bases from J, with 12 bases between.

This clonotype occurred many times. The chain couples TRBV7-2 to TRBJ2-3; D tentatively fits TRBD1 or TRBD2 (5 bases each). Looked up from germline, CDR1 is SGHTA and CDR2 is FQGNSA. The V end lost 2 bases, the J end lost 9 bases, and 18 bases lay between the germline ends. This CDR3 is 15 amino acids long. CDR3 loop: CASSLSTGSWDTQYF. The CDR3 nucleotides read TGTGCCAGCAGCTTATCGACGGGGTCGTGGGACACGCAGTATTTT. The full variable domain, in which reference TRBV7-2 and TRBJ2-3 provide the parts outside the CDR3, is GAGVSQSPSNKVTEKGKDVELRCDPISGHTALYWYRQSLGQGLEFLIYFQGNSAPDKSGLPSDRFSAERTGGSVSTLTIQRTQQEDSAVYLCASSLSTGSWDTQYFGPGTRLTVL.

This clonotype was seen at least ten times. The V gene is TRBV9, the J gene TRBJ1-5, with D possibly matching TRBD1 (6 bases). The CDR3 spans 17 residues. V lost 3 bases to trimming and J lost 0 bases, with 16 bases between them. Germline V gene data show CDR1 as SGDLS and CDR2 as YYNGEE. This CDR3 reads CASSAAAGEASNQPQHF. CDR3 DNA sequence: TGTGCCAGCAGCGCAGCAGCAGGGGAGGCTAGCAATCAGCCCCAGCATTTT.

The chain carries TRBV20-1 and TRBJ2-3; 15 bases align to TRBD2. CDR1 DFQATT and CDR2 SNEGSKA come from the germline V gene (reference sequence). The CDR3 has 16 residues. With V trimmed by 2 bases and J by 6 bases, 6 bases remained unmatched. CDR3: CSARKGLAGGSDTQYF. Written as DNA, the CDR3 is TGCAGTGCTAGAAAAGGACTAGCGGGAGGGTCGGATACGCAGTATTTT.

On this clonotype itself: A much larger clone is a single base away; this may be a read error. The rearrangement links TRBV28 to TRBJ1-1; TRBD1 matches 7 bases. This CDR3 contains 14 residues. Trimming cost V 2 bases and J 9 bases; bases outside gene matches: 9. CDR1 and CDR2 from the germline V gene are MDHEN and SYDVKM. CDR3 loop: CASSLQDRQFKAFF. The DNA for the CDR3 is TGTGCCAGCAGTTTACAGGACAGGCAATTTAAAGCTTTCTTT.

This clonotype has only a few counts. The chain links TRBV13 to TRBJ2-5; D is uncertain. The germline gives CDR1 PRHDT, CDR2 FYEKMQ (reference sequence). V was pared by 5 bases and J by 7 bases, with 17 bases between. The CDR3 extends over 14 amino acids. CDR3 protein: CASSPAKAKWTQYF. CDR3 nucleotide sequence: TGTGCCAGCAGCCCCGCGAAAGCGAAATGGACCCAGTACTTC.

The table lists this clonotype with many counts. The rearrangement uses TRBV7-8 and TRBJ1-5, with TRBD1 matching 7 bases. This CDR3 has 16 residues. V was clipped by 1 base and J by 2 bases; unmatched bases: 5. Germline V gives CDR1 SGHVS, CDR2 FQNEAQ. CDR3 amino acids: CASSLEFGTGNQPQHF. CDR3 DNA: TGTGCCAGCAGCTTAGAATTCGGGACAGGCAATCAGCCCCAGCATTTT.